The sequence of this T cell receptor beta chain was determined in a study of early T cells in non-severe SARS-CoV-2 infection. Study information: Sequencing was performed on bulk RNA from unsorted whole blood, leaving chains unpaired.

CDR3 size: 15 residues. The V end was cut by 1 base, the J end by 3 bases, with 10 bases between. Germline V gene data show CDR1 as MGHRA and CDR2 as YSYEKL. Unique molecular identifiers were added to individual cDNA molecules. TCRdb re-called the 5' RACE reads through MiXCR, storing one row per CDR3 protein. The repertoire holds roughly 56,000 distinct CDR3 sequences, over 7% seen once, with around 4.2% in the top ten. The specimen sequenced was whole blood. This TCR was recovered from an adult who was a healthcare worker with PCR-confirmed SARS-CoV-2 infection or an uninfected control (not recorded which). The rearrangement links TRBV4-1 to TRBJ2-1; D not resolved. The CDR3 reads CASSQGATLYNEQFF. In nucleotides, the CDR3 is TGCGCCAGCAGCCAAGGGGCGACTCTCTACAATGAGCAGTTCTTC.